The clone carrying this T cell receptor beta chain has only a few counts. This entry comes from a study of blood T cells in healthy people across ages. The CDR3 has 13 amino acids. Germline V gives CDR1 SQVTM, CDR2 ANQGSEA. V dropped 5 bases and J dropped 5; count of bases not matched to a gene: 8. Then a second PCR, running about 7 to 11 cycles, was carried out with a sample-barcoded 5' primer and a J-beta primer mix. MiXCR, applied by TCRdb to the 5' RACE reads, yields one record per CDR3 protein. Of some 1,500,000 distinct CDR3 sequences listed, roughly two fifths are singletons. The chain employs TRBV29-1 and TRBJ1-1; 7 nucleotides align to TRBD1. Sequencing was carried out using blood. The receptor comes from a woman under 30 in good health. CDR3 sequence reads: CSVYQGGGTEAFF. The CDR3 nucleotides are TGCAGCGTTTATCAGGGGGGGGGGACTGAAGCTTTCTTT.